A single sample gave rise to the 9 T cell receptor beta chains below, sequenced in a study of somatic mutations in cytotoxic T cells in rheumatoid arthritis. Repertoires were generated with immunoSEQ multiplex PCR, while TCRdb's copy carries only in-frame clones and drops some. The sample shows about 7,100 clones, around 90% of them seen only once. Sequencing was performed on CD8+ T cells sorted from blood. The source is a man between 35 and 55 years old with rheumatoid arthritis.

The genes are TRBV6-1 and TRBJ2-5; D is possibly TRBD1 (5 bases). In germline, CDR1 is MNHNS, CDR2 SASEGT. The CDR3 contains 16 residues. The V end lost 3 bases, the J end lost 5 bases, and 19 bases lay between the germline ends. CDR3 nucleotides: TGTGCCAGCAGTGACCCTTTCGGCCAGGGCTCGGAGACCCAGTACTTC. It specifies CASSDPFGQGSETQYF.

A few counts support this clone. V and J are TRBV27 and TRBJ2-5, with TRBD1 matching over 7 bases. There are 14 residues in the CDR3. Trimming cost V 5 bases and J 5 bases; bases outside gene matches: 8. Germline lookup yields CDR1 MNHEY and CDR2 SMNVEV (reference sequence). The CDR3 is CASSDRDYSETQYF. For the CDR3, the DNA is TGTGCCAGCAGTGACAGGGATTACTCGGAGACCCAGTACTTC.

This clone occurred a few times. This chain joins TRBV7-9 and TRBJ2-5; D might be TRBD1 (5 bases). The CDR3 has 13 amino acids. V was trimmed by 5 bases and J by 3 bases, leaving 10 bases between them. In germline, CDR1 is SEHNR, CDR2 FQNEAQ (reference sequence). This chain's CDR3 is CASSLDNEETQYF. In DNA, the CDR3 is TGTGCCAGCAGCCTGGACAACGAAGAGACCCAGTACTTC.

J is TRBJ2-3 and V is TRBV7-3, with 9 bases matching TRBD1. V trimming: 5 bases; J trimming: 4 bases; junction bases outside the gene matches: 4. Per germline, CDR1 SGHTA and CDR2 FQGTGA. The CDR3 contains 14 residues. In DNA, the CDR3 is TGTGCCAGCAGCCCCGGACAGGGGTCAGATACGCAGTATTTT. It translates to CASSPGQGSDTQYF.

This chain uses TRBV28 with TRBJ2-6, with 7 nucleotides matching TRBD1. The CDR3 sequence is 20 residues long. CDR1 is MDHEN and CDR2 is SYDVKM in the germline V gene. V shed 6 bases, J shed 1 base, and the junction held 18 bases outside the gene matches. The CDR3 DNA reads as TGTGCCAGCAGCCGCCCGATCGGACAGGCGACCCCTTCTGGGGCCAACGTCCTGACTTTC. Its translation: CASSRPIGQATPSGANVLTF.

The chain is built from TRBV27 and TRBJ1-6; 8 bases map to TRBD1. Per the germline V gene, CDR1 is MNHEY and CDR2 is SMNVEV (reference sequence). This CDR3 has 16 amino acids. Trimming removed 0 bases from V and 10 bases from J; junction bases left unmatched: 8. The CDR3 is CASSLSQGAFLSPLHF. The CDR3 nucleotides are TGTGCCAGCAGTTTATCCCAGGGGGCGTTCCTATCACCCCTCCACTTT.

This clone was observed a few times. V gene TRBV5-4 combines with J gene TRBJ2-1; D possibly corresponds to TRBD2 (6 bases). The V end lost 5 bases, the J end lost 4 bases, and 13 bases lay between the germline ends. The CDR3 extends over 14 amino acids. The V gene's germline CDR1 is SGHNT and CDR2 YYREEE (reference sequence). CDR3 nucleotides: TGTGCCAGCAGTGGGGACTCCTTATACAATGAGCAGTTCTTC. Its translation: CASSGDSLYNEQFF.

This sequence joins TRBV14 and TRBJ1-1; 7 positions agree with TRBD1. The CDR3 runs to 16 residues. Germline CDR1 and CDR2: SGHDN and FVKESK. The V and J ends lost 0 bases and 1 base, in that order; junction bases with no gene match: 5. This CDR3 reads CASSQDMGQWNTEAFF. CDR3 nucleotide sequence: TGTGCCAGCAGCCAAGATATGGGACAGTGGAACACTGAAGCTTTCTTT.

The chain employs TRBV29-1 and TRBJ2-2; D is unresolved. There are 14 residues in the CDR3. V was shortened by 1 base and J by 5 bases, with 11 bases between the two germline ends. The germline CDR1 and CDR2 sequences are SQVTM and ANQGSEA. The DNA of the CDR3 is TGCAGCGTTGAAGTCACGGGTTATACCGGGGAGCTGTTTTTT. Protein: CSVEVTGYTGELFF.